The entry that follows covers one TCR beta chain sequence. In the source study's methods: Nucleated cell number was recorded as an estimate derived from reference gene primer amplification. Data came from immunoSEQ multiplex PCR; TCRdb stores just in-frame clones and leaves some out. D and trimming were read from the DNA, whereas the V and J calls and clone size are those reported in that table. Counted here are over 80,000 clones, 70% to 85% occurring once; the ten biggest clones make up roughly 4%. These data belong to a study of blood T cell repertoires in COVID-19. Across the whole study: PBMCs, B-cell-depleted T cells, or T cells provided the cDNA or gDNA that made up the material.

Per germline, CDR1 SGHDT and CDR2 YYEEEE. The length of the CDR3 is 17 residues. With 4 bases clipped from V and 1 base from J, the junction kept 9 bases outside the gene matches. The sequence was obtained from a woman aged 45-65 years with acute or convalescent COVID-19. The gene calls are TRBV5-6 and TRBJ1-3; 9 nucleotides line up with TRBD1. What was sequenced was peripheral blood. The CDR3 loop reads CASSSLPDRGSGNTIYF. CDR3 in DNA: TGTGCCAGCAGCAGTTTACCGGACAGGGGATCTGGAAACACCATATATTTT.